This TCR beta chain came from a study of blood T cell repertoires in COVID-19 (dated by TCRdb to 2018 to 2020). Regarding the research as a whole: Samples covering the acute and convalescent phases of COVID-19 were provided by collaborators in the United States, Italy and Spain. The material from the prospective study consisted of cDNA or gDNA derived from T cells, B-cell-depleted T cells, or PBMCs. Subjects who had been exposed to COVID-19, were actively infected with it, or had recovered from it provided the deeply sampled blood TCRbeta repertoires that made up the dataset. The repertoires were released in a freely available public database intended as a resource for research on the immune response to SARS-CoV-2. The samples were drawn from two sources: the first 160 participants of the ongoing ImmuneRACE study, and 950 to 1,500 subjects contributed by 6 global collaborators. A de-identified subject ID, COVID-19 status, age in years and sex were almost always included in the sample metadata. Where HLA class I and class II types were available, the types were taken from metadata supplied by the sample provider, not from assay-based typing.

Whole blood was collected in K2EDTA tubes by collaborating institutions according to the institutions' own protocols. For TCRbeta analysis, collaborator samples were shipped as frozen whole blood, as isolated PBMCs, or as DNA extracted from either sample type. TCRbeta CDR3 regions were amplified from genomic DNA using the immunoSEQ Assay, a bias-controlled multiplex PCR. The authors' analysis ran thus. Nucleated cell counts per sample were estimated from amplification of reference gene primers within the assay. To quantify the absolute abundance of each unique TCRbeta CDR3 rearrangement, sequence reads were collapsed and filtered. Productive Simpson clonality was computed per sample as the square root of Simpson's diversity index over productive rearrangements. This immuneACCESS table, as held by TCRdb, lists in-frame sequences with V and J called but not all clones. Of the missing ones, under half trace to an unresolved V gene in checked studies; the others have no known cause. That table supplies the V and J calls and clone size; D and trimming were determined from the DNA. In this sample the table shows some 150,000 clones, 80% to 90% of which occur a single time. Of the sample, over 2% is held by the ten largest clones.

Per the germline V gene, SGHTA is the CDR1 and FQGNSA is the CDR2. Trimming leaves V shorter by 5 bases and J shorter by 5 bases, with the junction holding 17 bases beyond the gene matches. The CDR3, cysteine through phenylalanine, is 19 amino acids long. Of all the DNA, just the CDR3 is kept, 57 bases in frame from base 1. What the authors observed across the whole study: How much clinical and demographic metadata was included differed by source and by participant, and the metadata was provided uncurated.

Details on this clone: The antigen it recognizes is unknown. Per-base qualities were not stored, and no clone one base away is much larger.

The receptor was derived from a woman aged 70-85 years with acute or convalescent COVID-19. Sequencing was done on a sample of peripheral blood. The sequence is built from TRBV7-2 and TRBJ2-2; 10 junctional bases match TRBD1. CDR3 sequence: CASSPSTSDRGTRTGELFF. The DNA sequence reads TGTGCCAGCAGCCCATCAACGTCGGACAGGGGGACTCGAACCGGGGAGCTGTTTTTT.